A single sample gave rise to the 9 T cell receptor beta chains below, sequenced in a study of blood T cell repertoires in COVID-19 (dated by TCRdb to 2020 to 2021). The library came from the immunoSEQ multiplex PCR assay. Not all clones reach the TCRdb copy of this immuneACCESS table, which keeps in-frame sequences only. Checked studies attribute under half of the gap to unresolved V genes and leave the rest unexplained. Here the sample has fewer than 120,000 clones; more than 65% occur a single time. The leading ten clones occupy approximately 3.9% of the sample. The material sequenced was peripheral blood. Receptors originate from a woman aged 80 or over with acute or convalescent COVID-19.

The V gene is TRBV9, the J gene TRBJ2-1; D not resolved. Germline V gene lookup returns CDR1 SGDLS and CDR2 YYNGEE. The CDR3 contains 17 residues. Trimming pared 1 base from V and 0 bases from J, leaving 14 bases between. CDR3 DNA: TGTGCCAGCAGCGTATCAATATCGGCTAGCTCCTACAATGAGCAGTTCTTC. This codes for CASSVSISASSYNEQFF.

The J gene is TRBJ2-2, the V gene TRBV6-5, with 7 bases identical to TRBD1. V was pared by 5 bases and J by 6 bases, with 6 bases of the junction left unmatched. The CDR3 runs 14 residues. Germline CDR1 MNHEY, CDR2 SVGAGI. This chain's CDR3 is CASSRDRVAGELFF. In DNA, the CDR3 is TGTGCCAGCAGTCGCGACAGGGTGGCCGGGGAGCTGTTTTTT.

On this clone itself: At the DNA level, this CDR3 is encoded by other sequences in the same sample as well. V gene TRBV28 combines with J gene TRBJ1-2; no clear D gene. The CDR3 runs 12 residues. The germline gives CDR1 MDHEN, CDR2 SYDVKM. The germline V and J ends were trimmed by 4 bases and 3 bases, with 6 bases remaining between them. CDR3 DNA sequence: TGTGCCAGCAGTTCTGGAGACTATGGCTACACCTTC. Amino acid sequence: CASSSGDYGYTF.

The chain employs TRBV5-1 and TRBJ2-2; perhaps TRBD2 as D (6 bases). V gave up 1 base and J gave up 3 bases, with 13 bases separating them. The CDR3 covers 16 residues. Germline V gives CDR1 SGHRS, CDR2 YFSETQ. CDR3 amino acids: CASSLTVGTDTGELFF. As DNA, the CDR3 is TGCGCCAGCAGCTTGACGGTTGGGACTGACACCGGGGAGCTGTTTTTT.

The V call is TRBV28, the J call TRBJ2-5; 9 bases agree with TRBD2. The J segment lost 3 bases and the V segment lost 8 bases, leaving 7 bases of the junction unmatched. The CDR3 sequence is 14 residues long. Germline values: CDR1 MDHEN, CDR2 SYDVKM. CDR3 DNA: TGTGCCAGCTCCAGCGGACTAGCGAAAGAGACCCAGTACTTC. Translation gives CASSSGLAKETQYF.

The rearrangement uses TRBV11-1 and TRBJ2-2, with D possibly TRBD2 on 6 matching bases. This CDR3 is built from 15 residues. CDR1 SGHAT and CDR2 FQDESV come from the germline V gene (reference sequence). Trimming took off 2 bases at V and 5 bases at J, with 12 bases between the two ends. The CDR3 protein is CASSLTGAPTGELFF. CDR3 in DNA: TGTGCCAGCAGCTTAACGGGAGCCCCAACCGGGGAGCTGTTTTTT.

The chain uses TRBV3-1 (or the pseudogene TRBV3-2) and TRBJ2-3, with 10 bases fitting TRBD2. The CDR3 totals 19 residues. From germline, CDR1 is LGHDT and CDR2 YNNKEL (reference sequence). After removal of 5 bases from V and 5 bases from J, the junction contained 19 bases not matched to a gene. Written as DNA, the CDR3 is TGTGCCAGCAGCAGCCCCCCCCGGGCTAGCGGGAGAACGGGAGATACGCAGTATTTT. Translation: CASSSPPRASGRTGDTQYF.

V is TRBV5-1 and J is TRBJ2-3, with 13 nucleotides matching TRBD2. After removal of 2 bases from V and 3 bases from J, the junction contained 6 bases not matched to a gene. The CDR3 has 17 amino acids. Germline V gene data show CDR1 as SGHRS and CDR2 as YFSETQ. This CDR3 is CASSLSGTSGETDTQYF. For the CDR3, the DNA is TGCGCCAGCAGCTTATCCGGGACTAGCGGGGAAACAGATACGCAGTATTTT.

The chain carries TRBV30 and TRBJ1-2; 8 positions agree with TRBD1. After removal of 2 bases from V and 6 bases from J, the junction contained 2 bases not matched to a gene. The CDR3 is 12 amino acids. Per the germline V gene, CDR1 is GTSNPN and CDR2 is SVGIG (reference sequence). As DNA, the CDR3 is TGTGCCTGGAGTCCAGGGGGCGATGGCTACACCTTC. Its protein is CAWSPGGDGYTF.